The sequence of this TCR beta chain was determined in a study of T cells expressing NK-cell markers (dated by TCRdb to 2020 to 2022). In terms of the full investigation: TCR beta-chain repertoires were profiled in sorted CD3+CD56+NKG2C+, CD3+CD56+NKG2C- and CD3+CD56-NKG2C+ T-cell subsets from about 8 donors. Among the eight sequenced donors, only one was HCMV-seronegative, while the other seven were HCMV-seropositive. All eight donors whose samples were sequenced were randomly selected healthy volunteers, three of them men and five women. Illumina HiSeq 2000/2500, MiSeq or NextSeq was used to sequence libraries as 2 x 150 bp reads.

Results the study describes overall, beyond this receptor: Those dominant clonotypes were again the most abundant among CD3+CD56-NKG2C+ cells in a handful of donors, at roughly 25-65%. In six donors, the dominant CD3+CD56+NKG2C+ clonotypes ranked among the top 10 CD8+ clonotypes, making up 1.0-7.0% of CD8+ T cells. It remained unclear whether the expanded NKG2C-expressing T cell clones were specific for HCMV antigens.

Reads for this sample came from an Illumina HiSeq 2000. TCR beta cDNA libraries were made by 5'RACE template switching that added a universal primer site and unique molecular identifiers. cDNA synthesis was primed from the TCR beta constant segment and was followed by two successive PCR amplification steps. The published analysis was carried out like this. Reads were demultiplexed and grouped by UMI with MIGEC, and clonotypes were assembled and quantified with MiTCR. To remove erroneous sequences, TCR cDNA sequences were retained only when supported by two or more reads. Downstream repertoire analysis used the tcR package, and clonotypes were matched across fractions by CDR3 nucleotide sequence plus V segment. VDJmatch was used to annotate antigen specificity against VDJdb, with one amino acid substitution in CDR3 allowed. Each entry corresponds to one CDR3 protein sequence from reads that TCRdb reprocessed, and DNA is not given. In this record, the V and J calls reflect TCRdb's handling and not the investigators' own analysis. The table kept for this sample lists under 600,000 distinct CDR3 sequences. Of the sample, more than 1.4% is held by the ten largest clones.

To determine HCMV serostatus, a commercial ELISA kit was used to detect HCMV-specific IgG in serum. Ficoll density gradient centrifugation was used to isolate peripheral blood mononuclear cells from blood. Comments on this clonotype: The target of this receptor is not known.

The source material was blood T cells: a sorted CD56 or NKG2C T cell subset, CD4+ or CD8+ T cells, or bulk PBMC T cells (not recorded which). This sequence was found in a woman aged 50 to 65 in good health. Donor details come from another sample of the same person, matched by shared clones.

The CDR3 is CATSDFGLAKDEQFF. Recombination joined TRBV24-1 with TRBJ2-1; absent DNA, TCRdb's TRBD2 call cannot be checked. Reading the germline V gene gives CDR1 KGHDR and CDR2 SFDVKD. Its CDR3 holds 15 amino acids, cysteine through phenylalanine. No DNA is given.